Below, 20 T cell receptor beta chains from the same sample are listed, as sequenced in a study of patients and donors after allogeneic stem cell transplantation. In TCRdb, the RT-PCR reads were re-called with MiXCR into one record per CDR3 protein. This sample has 150,000 to 200,000 distinct CDR3 sequences, with more than 20% found just once. Sequencing input: blood, either unsorted or a sorted T cell fraction (not recorded which). These receptors were collected from a human donor who was either an allogeneic HSCT recipient or a stem cell or donor lymphocyte infusion donor (not recorded which). It is not recorded whose cells these are; they may come from a transplant donor.

In this sample, this clonotype turned up a few times. The gene calls are TRBV7-9 and TRBJ1-4, with D possibly TRBD1 on 5 matching bases. The germline V gene encodes CDR1 SEHNR and CDR2 FQNEAQ (reference sequence). This CDR3 is built from 14 residues. The V end was cut by 3 bases, the J end by 5 bases, with 10 bases between. The CDR3: CASSFREGNEKLFF. CDR3 nucleotide sequence: TGTGCCAGCAGCTTCCGGGAGGGGAATGAAAAACTGTTTTTT. Full variable domain (outside the CDR3, taken from reference TRBV7-9 and TRBJ1-4): DTGVSQNPRHKITKRGQNVTFRCDPISEHNRLYWYRQTLGQGPEFLTYFQNEAQLEKSRLLSDRFSAERPKGSFSTLEIQRTEQGDSAMYLCASSFREGNEKLFFGSGTQLSVL.

The rearrangement links TRBV20-1 to TRBJ2-7; 7 bases align to TRBD1. Germline V CDR1 and CDR2: DFQATT, SNEGSKA (reference sequence). The CDR3 length is 14 residues. Losses at the gene ends were 1 base for V and 3 bases for J; bases not matched to a gene: 6. The CDR3 spells CSARVRDRYYEQYF. The DNA of the CDR3 is TGCAGTGCTAGAGTCCGGGACAGATACTACGAGCAGTACTTC.

CDR3 nucleotides: TGTGCCAGCAGACCCATCACAGGGATACAGCCCCAGCATTTT. Translated: CASRPITGIQPQHF. The V gene is TRBV6-5, the J gene TRBJ1-5; a possible D gene is TRBD1 (6 bases). The V and J ends lost 6 bases and 7 bases respectively, with 16 bases between them. The CDR3 spans 14 residues. CDR1 MNHEY and CDR2 SVGAGI come from the germline V gene.

This clonotype was counted between two and nine times. The genes are TRBV30 and TRBJ1-3; no clear D. V was cut by 3 bases and J by 0 bases, with 6 bases left in between. Germline V gives CDR1 GTSNPN, CDR2 SVGIG (reference sequence). The length of the CDR3 is 13 residues. CDR3 in amino acids: CAWRGFSGNTIYF. The CDR3 DNA is TGTGCCTGGAGGGGGTTCTCTGGAAACACCATATATTTT.

V is TRBV7-9 and J is TRBJ1-6, with D hard to call. The CDR3 runs to 16 residues. Trimming shortened V by 5 bases and J by 8 bases, and 19 bases separated the two germline ends. Per germline, CDR1 SEHNR and CDR2 FQNEAQ (reference sequence). Written as DNA, the CDR3 is TGTGCCAGCAGCCACGTGGGCCTAGGCTCGGATTCACCCCTCCACTTT. Translating gives CASSHVGLGSDSPLHF.

The sample holds a few counts of this clonotype. V gene TRBV4-2 combines with J gene TRBJ2-7; 7 nucleotides align to TRBD2. The V gene end was trimmed by 0 bases and the J gene end by 3 bases; junction bases not matched to a gene: 11. The CDR3 is 17 residues long. Looked up from germline, CDR1 is LGHNA and CDR2 is YNFKEQ. The CDR3 loop reads CASSQEDGGSTNYEQYF. The CDR3 DNA follows: TGTGCCAGCAGCCAAGAAGATGGCGGGAGCACCAACTACGAGCAGTACTTC.

In the case of this clonotype: One end of the junction does not line up with germline, which may come from a read error. This sequence joins TRBV29-1 and TRBJ2-2; no definite D call. The germline gives CDR1 SQVTM, CDR2 ANQGSEA. The CDR3 spans 14 residues. CDR3 region: CSAAFLANAGELFF. The CDR3, as DNA: TGCAGCGCCGCGTTTCTGGCGAACGCCGGGGAGCTGTTTTTT.

This clonotype was seen a few times. Written as DNA, the CDR3 is TGTGCCAGCAGATCCGGACAGGACCCTGGTGAAAAACTGTTTTTT. Translation: CASRSGQDPGEKLFF. V is TRBV6-5 and J is TRBJ1-4, with 7 bases that match TRBD1. CDR3 length: 15 amino acids. From germline, CDR1 is MNHEY and CDR2 SVGAGI. The ends lost 6 bases at V and 7 bases at J; junction bases unmatched: 11.

This clonotype was detected a few times. The chain joins TRBV4-3 to TRBJ2-7; 9 nucleotides line up with TRBD2. This CDR3 spans 16 amino acids. Germline CDR1 is LGHNA and CDR2 is YSLEER. Trimming cost V 0 bases and J 4 bases; bases outside gene matches: 7. The CDR3 DNA reads TGCGCCAGCAGCCAAGATTCGGGGACTAGCCGTTACGAGCAGTACTTC. This encodes CASSQDSGTSRYEQYF.

The table lists this clonotype with a few counts. The V gene is TRBV5-1, the J gene TRBJ2-5; 13 bases map to TRBD2. This CDR3 is built from 15 residues. In germline, CDR1 is SGHRS, CDR2 YFSETQ. Trimming cost V 4 bases and J 5 bases; bases outside gene matches: 5. The DNA for the CDR3 is TGCGCCAGCAGCACCGGGACTAGCGGGGATGAGACCCAGTACTTC. It specifies CASSTGTSGDETQYF.

The V gene is TRBV25-1, the J gene TRBJ1-1; D ambiguous. V lost 2 bases to trimming and J lost 5 bases, with 12 bases between them. Germline CDR1 MGHDK, CDR2 SYGVNS. This CDR3 has 14 residues. In DNA, the CDR3 is TGTGCCAGCAGTGAACCCGGCAAATGGACTGAAGCTTTCTTT. Its protein is CASSEPGKWTEAFF.

A few counts support this clonotype. The rearrangement uses TRBV4-3 and TRBJ2-1; TRBD2 agrees at 11 bases. The CDR3 consists of 18 residues. Trimming took 0 bases from V and 7 from J; bases not matched to a gene: 11. CDR1 LGHNA and CDR2 YSLEER come from the germline V gene. The CDR3 reads CASSQERRIAGGPNEQFF. The CDR3 DNA is TGCGCCAGCAGCCAAGAGAGGCGCATAGCGGGAGGGCCTAATGAGCAGTTCTTC.

The gene calls are TRBV7-2 and TRBJ2-5, with D perhaps given as TRBD1 or TRBD2 (5 bases each). V was shortened by 4 bases and J by 1 base, with 13 bases between the two germline ends. There are 15 residues in the CDR3. The V gene's germline CDR1 is SGHTA and CDR2 FQGNSA. CDR3 amino acids: CASSSRGPTQETQYF. In nucleotides, the CDR3 is TGTGCCAGCAGCTCCCGGGGACCGACCCAAGAGACCCAGTACTTC.

A few counts support this clonotype. V gene TRBV6-6 combines with J gene TRBJ1-6, with 7 nucleotides matching TRBD1. V lost 6 bases and J lost 7; bases outside the gene matches: 9. Germline CDR1 reads MNHNY; CDR2 reads SVGAGI (reference sequence). The CDR3 consists of 15 residues. In nucleotides, the CDR3 is TGTGCCAGCAGACCCCCGGGACAGAGGAATTCACCCCTCCACTTT. Amino acids: CASRPPGQRNSPLHF.

The chain couples TRBV6-5 to TRBJ2-1; 9 bases are shared with TRBD1. Germline loops: CDR1 MNHEY, CDR2 SVGAGI. The trim removed 5 bases at V and 9 bases at J, leaving 5 bases unmatched. This CDR3 has 13 residues. In nucleotides, the CDR3 is TGTGCCAGCAGTGATACAGGGGGCGTTGAGCAGTTCTTC. This translates into CASSDTGGVEQFF.

The genes are TRBV7-9 and TRBJ2-5, with 8 bases matching TRBD2. From germline, CDR1 is SEHNR and CDR2 FQNEAQ (reference sequence). This CDR3 is built from 14 residues. Trimming took 4 bases from V and 5 from J; bases not matched to a gene: 6. Here the CDR3 reads CASSSWTSRETQYF. DNA of the CDR3: TGTGCCAGCAGCTCCTGGACTAGCAGGGAGACCCAGTACTTC. Supplemented by reference TRBV7-9 and TRBJ2-5, the full variable domain reads DTGVSQNPRHKITKRGQNVTFRCDPISEHNRLYWYRQTLGQGPEFLTYFQNEAQLEKSRLLSDRFSAERPKGSFSTLEIQRTEQGDSAMYLCASSSWTSRETQYFGPGTRLLVL.

This clonotype was observed a few times. The chain uses TRBV6-1 and TRBJ1-5; D unresolved. From germline, CDR1 is MNHNS and CDR2 SASEGT. Trimming removed 5 bases at V and 6 bases at J, with 17 bases between. The CDR3 length is 15 residues. DNA for the CDR3: TGTGCCAGCAGTCCGGACGGAGATCCGGGTCAGCCCCAGCATTTT. Translation gives CASSPDGDPGQPQHF.

The chain combines TRBV19 with TRBJ2-2, with 10 bases identical to TRBD1. Looked up from germline, CDR1 is LNHDA and CDR2 is SQIVND (reference sequence). V shed 9 bases and J 3 bases; nucleotides not matched to a gene: 7. The CDR3 contains 15 residues. CDR3 amino acids: CAREWDRGYTGELFF. The CDR3 DNA follows: TGTGCCAGAGAATGGGACAGGGGCTACACCGGGGAGCTGTTTTTT.

This clonotype was seen a few times. The rearrangement joins TRBV11-2 to TRBJ1-2; D is unresolved. Trimming pared 1 base from V and 0 bases from J, leaving 9 bases between. CDR1 and CDR2 (germline): SGHAT, FQNNGV. CDR3 length equals 15 residues. CDR3 sequence reads: CASSLVGVANYGYTF. The CDR3 DNA is TGTGCCAGCAGCTTAGTTGGGGTGGCTAACTATGGCTACACCTTC. Full variable domain (outside the CDR3, taken from reference TRBV11-2 and TRBJ1-2): EAGVAQSPRYKIIEKRQSVAFWCNPISGHATLYWYQQILGQGPKLLIQFQNNGVVDDSQLPKDRFSAERLKGVDSTLKIQPAKLEDSAVYLCASSLVGVANYGYTFGSGTRLTVV.

The V and J genes are TRBV20-1 and TRBJ1-1; D is ambiguous. V lost 2 bases and J 1 base, leaving 11 bases between the germline ends. The germline CDR1 and CDR2 sequences are DFQATT and SNEGSKA (reference sequence). The CDR3 is 14 amino acids. The CDR3 region has the DNA TGCAGTGCTAGACCCCCGTCCCCGAACACTGAAGCTTTCTTT. Protein product: CSARPPSPNTEAFF.